The present T cell receptor beta chain was sequenced within a study of beta chain features in type 1 diabetes. Turning to the study itself: Some 110 million sorted cells were examined across all samples.

The whole isolated RNA underwent reverse transcription, so sequencing captured expressed TCRB transcripts. Profiling relied on immunoSEQ multiplex PCR, and the TCRdb table lists in-frame clones only, not all of them. The data hold roughly 400,000 clones, with over 12% observed a single time. A few counts support this clone. The antigen is undetermined. CDR1 is SGHTA and CDR2 is FQGNSA in the germline V gene. This CDR3 has 14 residues. Trimming removed 4 bases from V and 5 bases from J; junction bases left unmatched: 5. One heparinised draw of blood, averaging roughly 120 mL, came from each donor. A sort by CD45RO/CCR7/CD25/CD127/CD95/CD27 yielded CD4+ naive, central memory, regulatory and stem cell-like memory cells. Broader study findings: The naive, central memory and Treg TCRB repertoires looked more alike in patients than they did in healthy donors.

The receptor's source is a woman between 18 and 30 years old in good health. The V call is TRBV7-2, the J call TRBJ2-5; 9 nucleotides align to TRBD1. Sequenced sample: naive CD4+ T cells from blood. DNA for the CDR3: TGTGCCAGCAGCTCCGGGACAGGGTATGAGACCCAGTACTTC. Translated: CASSSGTGYETQYF.